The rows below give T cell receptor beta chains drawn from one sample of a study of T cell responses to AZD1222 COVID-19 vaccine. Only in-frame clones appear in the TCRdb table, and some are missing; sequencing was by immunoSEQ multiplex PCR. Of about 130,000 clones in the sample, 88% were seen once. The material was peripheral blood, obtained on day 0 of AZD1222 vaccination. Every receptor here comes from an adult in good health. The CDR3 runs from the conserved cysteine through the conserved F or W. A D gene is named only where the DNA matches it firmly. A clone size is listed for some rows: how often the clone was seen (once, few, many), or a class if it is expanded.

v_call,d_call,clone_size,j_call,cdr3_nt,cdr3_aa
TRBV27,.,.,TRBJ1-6,TGTGCCAGCAGCCCTCTAGGGCATTCACCCCTCCACTTT,CASSPLGHSPLHF
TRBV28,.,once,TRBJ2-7,TGTGCCAGCAGTATGACAGTATACGAGCAGTACTTC,CASSMTVYEQYF
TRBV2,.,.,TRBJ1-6,TGTGCCAGCAGTGCGACAGGTGATAATTCACCCCTCCACTTT,CASSATGDNSPLHF
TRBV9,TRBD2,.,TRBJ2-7,TGTGCCAGCAGCGTAGGCCCTAGCGGGGGGCGCTACGAGCAGTACTTC,CASSVGPSGGRYEQYF
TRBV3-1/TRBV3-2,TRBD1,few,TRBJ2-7,TGTGCCAGCAGCCAAGAAGGGGGCCACGTTTACGAGCAGTACTTC,CASSQEGGHVYEQYF
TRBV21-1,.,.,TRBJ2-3,TGTGCCCACCAACAGCATCGGCCCAGGCCAGATACGCAGTATTTT,CAHQQHRPRPDTQYF
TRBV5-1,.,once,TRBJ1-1,TGCGCCAGCCACGTTTGGCAGGGGCAGGACACTGAAGCTTTCTTT,CASHVWQGQDTEAFF
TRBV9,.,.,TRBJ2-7,TGTGCCAGCAGCGGACAGATCTCCTACGAGCAGTACTTC,CASSGQISYEQYF
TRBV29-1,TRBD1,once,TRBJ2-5,TGCAGCGTTGTCGCAGGGGGTGAGGAGACCCAGTACTTC,CSVVAGGEETQYF
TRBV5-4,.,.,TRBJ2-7,TGTGCCAGCAGCGGTGTGATGGGGTCCTACGAGCAGTACTTC,CASSGVMGSYEQYF
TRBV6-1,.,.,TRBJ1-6,TGTGCCAGCAGTGAAAGTGGGGGACGGTCCTATAATTCACCCCTCCACTTT,CASSESGGRSYNSPLHF
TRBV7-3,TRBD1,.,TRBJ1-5,TGTGCCAGCAGCTTAGTTTCGGGGACAGGGTGTTTCGTATTGCCCCAGCATTTT,CASSLVSGTGCFVLPQHF
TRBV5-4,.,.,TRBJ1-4,TGTGCCAGCAGCTCCACAGGCTCAACTAATGAAAAACTGTTTTTT,CASSSTGSTNEKLFF
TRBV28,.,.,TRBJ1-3,TGTGCCAGCAGTCCCGCAAACAGAGTCACTGGAAACACCATATATTTT,CASSPANRVTGNTIYF
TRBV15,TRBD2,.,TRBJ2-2,TGTGCCACCAGCAGGGACCGGGGGGATGCAAACACCGGGGAGCTGTTTTTT,CATSRDRGDANTGELFF
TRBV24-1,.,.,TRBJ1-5,TGTGCCACCAGTGATTCGCGGCAGGGAATGAGTCTTAGCAATCAGCCCCAGCATTTT,CATSDSRQGMSLSNQPQHF
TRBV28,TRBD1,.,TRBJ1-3,TGTGCCAGCAGGTCAGGACAGGGGTACGGAAACACCATATATTTT,CASRSGQGYGNTIYF
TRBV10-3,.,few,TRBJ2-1,TGTGCCATCAGGGGGGAGATCGGTAACTACAATGAGCAGTTCTTC,CAIRGEIGNYNEQFF
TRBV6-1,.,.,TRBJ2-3,TGTGCCAGCAGTGGACTTCAGGGGGGGACCACAGATACGCAGTATTTT,CASSGLQGGTTDTQYF
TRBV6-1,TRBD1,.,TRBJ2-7,TGTGCCAGCAGTGAATCTCAGGGGGCGCGGGAGCAGTACTTC,CASSESQGAREQYF
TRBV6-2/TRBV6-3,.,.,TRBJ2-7,TGTGCCAGCAGTTACTATCAGTACGAGCAGTACTTC,CASSYYQYEQYF
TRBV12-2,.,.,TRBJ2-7,TGTGCAAGTCGCTTAGTATTCCCCCATACACTGACAGGGAGAATTTGCGAGCAGTACTTC,CASRLVFPHTLTGRICEQYF
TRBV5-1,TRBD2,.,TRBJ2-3,TGCGCCAGCAGCTCGCCCCCCGGGAGGAGGACAGATACGCAGTATTTT,CASSSPPGRRTDTQYF
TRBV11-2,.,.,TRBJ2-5,TGTGCCAGCAGCCAAGCGAGGGGAGAGACCCAGTACTTC,CASSQARGETQYF
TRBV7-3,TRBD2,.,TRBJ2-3,TGTGCCAGCAGCCTAGCGGGGGGCAACACAGATACGCAGTATTTT,CASSLAGGNTDTQYF
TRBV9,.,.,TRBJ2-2,TGTGCCAGCAGCGTAGGCGCGAACACCGGGGAGCTGTTTTTT,CASSVGANTGELFF
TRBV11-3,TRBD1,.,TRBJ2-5,TGTGCCAGCAGCCCGACAGGGTCCAAGACCCAGTACTTC,CASSPTGSKTQYF
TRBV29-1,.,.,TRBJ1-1,TGCAGCTCTATCTCGGGGGGTCTGAACACTGAAGCTTTCTTT,CSSISGGLNTEAFF
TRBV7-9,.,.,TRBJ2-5,TGTGCCAGCAGCGCCGGAAGTAGCAGGGGAGAGACCCAGTACTTC,CASSAGSSRGETQYF
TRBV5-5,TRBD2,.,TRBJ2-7,TGTGCCAGCAGCTTACTAGCGGGCGGGTTCTACGAGCAGTACTTC,CASSLLAGGFYEQYF
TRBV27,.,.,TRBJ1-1,TGTGCCAGCAGTTTCAGGGTGGGTACTGAAGCTTTCTTT,CASSFRVGTEAFF
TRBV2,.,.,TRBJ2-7,TGTGCCAGCCGGGACTTTTTTCTATCCTACGAGCAGTACTTC,CASRDFFLSYEQYF
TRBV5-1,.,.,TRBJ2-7,TGCGCCAGCAGCTTCGGGGGAGCCTCCTACGAGCAGTACTTC,CASSFGGASYEQYF
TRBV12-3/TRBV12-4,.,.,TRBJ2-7,TGTGCCAGCAAACACAGGGCCTCCTACGAGCAGTACTTC,CASKHRASYEQYF
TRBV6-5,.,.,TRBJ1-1,TGTGCCAGCAGTACCAACACGAACACTGAAGCTTTCTTT,CASSTNTNTEAFF
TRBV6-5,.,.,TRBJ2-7,TGTGCCAGCAGTTACGCGGCAGGGAGGACCTACGAGCAGTACTTC,CASSYAAGRTYEQYF
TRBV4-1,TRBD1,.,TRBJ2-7,TGCGCCAGCAGCCAAGACTACGGACAGGGTACCCACGAGCAGTACTTC,CASSQDYGQGTHEQYF
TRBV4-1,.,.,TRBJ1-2,TGCGCCAGCAGCCAAGCGGCGGAAGTCTATGGCTACACCTTC,CASSQAAEVYGYTF
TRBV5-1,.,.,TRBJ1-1,TGCGCCAGCAGTCAAGGCGAGGAAGGGATTGAAGCTTTCTTT,CASSQGEEGIEAFF
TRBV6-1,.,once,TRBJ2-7,TGTGCCAGCAACCGAAACACCGGCGAGCAGTACTTC,CASNRNTGEQYF
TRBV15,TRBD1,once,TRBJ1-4,TGTGCCACCAGCAGACCGGGACAGGGGTATGAAAAACTGTTTTTT,CATSRPGQGYEKLFF
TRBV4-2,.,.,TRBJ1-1,TGTGCCAGCAGCCAAGACCCCCTTGGACAGTCTGAAGCTTTCTTT,CASSQDPLGQSEAFF
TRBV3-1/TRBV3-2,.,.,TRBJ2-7,TGTGCCAGCAGCCCGAGCATGGGTTCCTACGAGCAGTACTTC,CASSPSMGSYEQYF
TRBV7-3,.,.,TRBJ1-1,TGTGCCAGCAGCTTGACAATGAACACTGAAGCTTTCTTT,CASSLTMNTEAFF
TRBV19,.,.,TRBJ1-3,TGTGCCAGTAGTATAGAAGCCTCTGGAAACACCATATATTTT,CASSIEASGNTIYF
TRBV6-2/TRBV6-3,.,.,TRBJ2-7,TGTGCCAGCAGTTCACAGGGCTACGAGCAGTACTTC,CASSSQGYEQYF
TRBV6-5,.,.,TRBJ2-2,TGTGCCAGCAGTTACTCGAGTACCGGGGAGCTGTTTTTT,CASSYSSTGELFF
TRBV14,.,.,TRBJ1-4,TGTGCCAGCAGCCAACTGAGTGGGGGCCTGGAAAAACTGTTTTTT,CASSQLSGGLEKLFF
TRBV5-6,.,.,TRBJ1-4,TGTGCCAGCAGTAGAGGGGGGGTGTATGAAAAACTGTTTTTT,CASSRGGVYEKLFF
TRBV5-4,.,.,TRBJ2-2,TGTGCCAGCGCCGGGACTCAAGAAGTGGTCGGGGAGCTGTTTTTT,CASAGTQEVVGELFF
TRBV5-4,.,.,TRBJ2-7,TGTGCCAGCAGCTTGGCTGGCGGAGCCTCCTACGAGCAGTACTTC,CASSLAGGASYEQYF
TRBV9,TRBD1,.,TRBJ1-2,TGTGCCAGCAGCATCTCGACAGGGGGTGGTGGCTACACCTTC,CASSISTGGGGYTF